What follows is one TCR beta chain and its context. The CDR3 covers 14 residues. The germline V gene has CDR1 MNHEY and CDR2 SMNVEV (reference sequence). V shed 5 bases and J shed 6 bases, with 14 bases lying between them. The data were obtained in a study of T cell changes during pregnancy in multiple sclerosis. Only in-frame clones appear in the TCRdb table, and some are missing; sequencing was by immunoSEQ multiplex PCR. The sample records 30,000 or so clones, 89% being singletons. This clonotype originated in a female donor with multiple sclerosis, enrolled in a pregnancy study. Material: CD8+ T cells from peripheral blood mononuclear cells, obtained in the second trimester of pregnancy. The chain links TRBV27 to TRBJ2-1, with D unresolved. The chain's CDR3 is CASSPHYGSNEQFF. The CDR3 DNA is TGTGCCAGCAGTCCCCACTACGGTTCCAATGAGCAGTTCTTC.